This TCR beta chain was recovered during a study of T cell responses to AZD1222 COVID-19 vaccine. Libraries were prepared by immunoSEQ multiplex PCR; TCRdb keeps only in-frame clonotypes and omits some of them. This table holds about 120,000 clones, roughly 91% found once. Trimming took 4 bases from V and 7 from J; bases not matched to a gene: 7. Germline CDR1 and CDR2: MNHNS and SASEGT. The CDR3 is 16 residues long. The TCR sequence derives from an adult in good health. The chain uses TRBV6-1 and TRBJ2-1, with 13 bases that match TRBD2. This material consisted of peripheral blood, taken on day 0 of MenACWY control vaccination. The CDR3 sequence: CASSAGRTSGRNEQFF. DNA of the CDR3: TGTGCCAGCAGTGCCGGGAGGACTAGCGGGAGAAATGAGCAGTTCTTC.